The 30 T cell receptor beta chains below come from one sample, sequenced in a study of T cell repertoires in cytomegalovirus infection. TCRdb re-called the reads through MiXCR, storing one row per CDR3 protein. The sample carries about 490,000 distinct CDR3 sequences, 16% recorded once. Sequencing was carried out using CD8+ T cells from PBMCs. These TCRs come from a human donor in good health (CMV status not recorded). Some clones in this sample may be carry-over from other donors' samples.

A few counts support this clonotype. The V gene is TRBV6-1, the J gene TRBJ2-7; D unclear. V lost 6 bases, J lost 2 bases, and 14 bases lay in between. This CDR3 is built from 14 residues. Germline-derived CDR1 and CDR2 are MNHNS and SASEGT. CDR3 loop: CASRATVIAYEQYF. CDR3 sequence (DNA): TGTGCCAGCAGGGCCACAGTTATAGCCTACGAGCAGTACTTC.

This clonotype was seen many times. The V call is TRBV12-3 or TRBV12-4, the J call TRBJ2-3; the match to TRBD2 covers 7 bases. With V trimmed by 1 base and J by 3 bases, 1 base remained unmatched. The length of the CDR3 is 14 residues. Here the CDR3 reads CASSLGSGTDTQYF. As DNA, the CDR3 is TGTGCCAGCAGTTTAGGTAGCGGGACAGATACGCAGTATTTT.

This clonotype was detected ten times or more. The V call is TRBV28, the J call TRBJ2-1; D remains unclear. Germline assignment: CDR1 MDHEN and CDR2 SYDVKM. This CDR3 is built from 14 residues. V was shortened by 3 bases and J by 0 bases, with 6 bases between the two germline ends. CDR3 region: CASSLYSSYNEQFF. The CDR3 region has the DNA TGTGCCAGCAGTTTGTATAGCTCCTACAATGAGCAGTTCTTC.

On this clonotype: This CDR3 fails to terminate in the conserved phenylalanine or tryptophan, so it likely reflects a read error. This rearrangement joins TRBV20-1 to TRBJ2-1, with 9 positions matching TRBD2. CDR1 and CDR2 from the germline V gene are DFQATT and SNEGSKA (reference sequence). The ends lost 4 bases at V and 8 bases at J; junction bases unmatched: 15. The CDR3 length is 16 residues. The CDR3 protein is CSATSVGLAGTYEQFL. In DNA form, the CDR3 reads TGCAGTGCTACATCGGTTGGGCTAGCGGGGACCTATGAGCAGTTCTTA.

This clonotype has only a few counts. V usage is TRBV7-9 and J usage is TRBJ1-1; 7 bases fit TRBD1. CDR1 and CDR2 (germline): SEHNR, FQNEAQ (reference sequence). The CDR3 contains 18 residues. The trim removed 1 base at V and 1 base at J, leaving 12 bases unmatched. The CDR3 is CASSLVFGEGQKNTEAFF. CDR3 bases: TGTGCCAGCAGCTTAGTATTTGGGGAGGGACAGAAGAACACTGAAGCTTTCTTT.

The chain uses TRBV4-1 and TRBJ1-2; the D gene is possibly TRBD1 (6 bases). Germline V gene data show CDR1 as MGHRA and CDR2 as YSYEKL. CDR3 length: 15 residues. Trimming took 5 bases from V and 5 from J, leaving 18 bases between them. Here the CDR3 reads CASSDPGTPRYGYTF. The CDR3 coding sequence is TGCGCCAGCAGCGACCCTGGGACACCGAGATATGGCTACACCTTC.

This clonotype appeared a few times. The chain employs TRBV19 and TRBJ2-1; 8 positions agree with TRBD1. CDR3 size: 15 residues. CDR1 LNHDA and CDR2 SQIVND come from the germline V gene (reference sequence). V shed 6 bases and J 4 bases; nucleotides not matched to a gene: 8. CDR3 protein: CASSEGQVSYNEQFF. The CDR3 nucleotides are TGTGCCAGTAGCGAGGGACAGGTGTCATACAATGAGCAGTTCTTC.

This clonotype has only a few counts. V and J are TRBV30 and TRBJ1-3; D unresolved. V was pared by 3 bases and J by 2 bases, with 8 bases between. CDR1 and CDR2 from the germline V gene are GTSNPN and SVGIG (reference sequence). CDR3 size: 13 residues. DNA of the CDR3: TGTGCCTGGAGCCCCGGAGCTGGAAACACCATATATTTT. As protein: CAWSPGAGNTIYF.

The chain employs TRBV5-4 and TRBJ1-2; 7 bases match TRBD1. The germline gives CDR1 SGHNT, CDR2 YYREEE (reference sequence). The junction had 6 bases not matched to a gene; V was cut back by 4 bases and J by 0 bases. The CDR3 contains 15 residues. The CDR3 sequence: CASSTWTGANYGYTF. CDR3 bases: TGTGCCAGCAGCACCTGGACAGGAGCTAACTATGGCTACACCTTC.

The rearrangement uses TRBV20-1 and TRBJ2-7; tentatively, D is TRBD1 (5 bases). The CDR3 spans 12 residues. Trimming shortened V by 2 bases and J by 3 bases, and 8 bases separated the two germline ends. Germline V CDR1 and CDR2: DFQATT, SNEGSKA (reference sequence). CDR3 nucleotide sequence: TGCAGTGCTAGACCGCAGGGCTACGAGCAGTACTTC. Its translation is CSARPQGYEQYF.

This sequence joins TRBV5-8 and TRBJ1-6; TRBD1 might be the D (5 bases). This CDR3 is 18 amino acids long. Germline V gene sequence: CDR1 SGHTS, CDR2 YDEGEE. V was pared by 4 bases and J by 4 bases, with 21 bases between. CDR3 amino acids: CASSPWTGQGRYNSPLHF. The CDR3 nucleotides read TGTGCCAGCAGCCCTTGGACGGGGCAGGGACGGTATAATTCACCCCTCCACTTT.

This clonotype occurred a few times. This chain uses TRBV5-5 with TRBJ2-3; 9 bases are a match to TRBD2. V gave up 1 base and J gave up 3 bases; unmatched junction bases: 6. Germline loops: CDR1 SGHKS, CDR2 YYEKEE (reference sequence). The CDR3 consists of 16 residues. The CDR3 is CASSLLGGRGTDTQYF. The CDR3 DNA is TGTGCCAGCAGCTTGCTTGGCGGGAGGGGTACAGATACGCAGTATTTT.

V and J are TRBV4-1 and TRBJ2-1, with D unresolved. The CDR3 totals 16 residues. In germline, CDR1 is MGHRA, CDR2 YSYEKL. V lost 0 bases and J lost 0, with 9 bases in between. This CDR3 reads CASSQDMPRSYNEQFF. The CDR3 DNA reads as TGCGCCAGCAGCCAAGATATGCCACGCTCCTACAATGAGCAGTTCTTC.

This clonotype turned up a few times. The chain carries TRBV14 and TRBJ1-4; the D is unclear. V shed 0 bases and J shed 0 bases, with 8 bases lying between them. The CDR3 is 16 residues long. Germline values: CDR1 SGHDN, CDR2 FVKESK. CDR3 coding DNA: TGTGCCAGCAGCCAAGAGGGGTTTGCAACTAATGAAAAACTGTTTTTT. Amino acids: CASSQEGFATNEKLFF.

This clonotype appeared many times. The chain links TRBV7-3 to TRBJ2-1, with a possible D match to TRBD1 (6 bases). The CDR3 contains 16 residues. V lost 5 bases, J lost 5 bases, and 19 bases lay in between. Germline V gene lookup returns CDR1 SGHTA and CDR2 FQGTGA. CDR3 nucleotide sequence: TGTGCCAGCAGCCCGCGAGGGGGTGGGATGGACAATGAGCAGTTCTTC. Protein: CASSPRGGGMDNEQFF.

This clonotype turned up a few times. The chain combines TRBV15 with TRBJ2-1; weak D call: TRBD2 (7 bases). This CDR3 has 19 amino acids. Germline CDR1 is LNHNV and CDR2 is YYDKDF (reference sequence). Trimming removed 2 bases from V and 8 bases from J, with 28 bases in between. The CDR3: CATSRLSLHTTGGRDEQFF. CDR3 DNA sequence: TGTGCCACCAGCAGACTTTCCCTACACACTACCGGGGGGCGGGATGAGCAGTTCTTC.

The sample holds a few counts of this clonotype. The rearrangement joins TRBV15 to TRBJ1-1; D gene uncertain. Looked up from germline, CDR1 is LNHNV and CDR2 is YYDKDF (reference sequence). V lost 1 base to trimming and J lost 5 bases, with 8 bases between them. This CDR3 contains 13 residues. Here the CDR3 reads CATSRGFQTEAFF. CDR3 nucleotides: TGTGCCACCAGCAGAGGGTTTCAGACTGAAGCTTTCTTT.

This clonotype has a handful of counts. The rearrangement uses TRBV20-1 and TRBJ1-2; no clear D. This CDR3 is built from 12 residues. V was cut by 5 bases and J by 3 bases, with 10 bases left in between. Germline V gene data show CDR1 as DFQATT and CDR2 as SNEGSKA (reference sequence). The CDR3 sequence is CSAPAEYYGYTF. The CDR3 DNA sequence: TGCAGTGCTCCGGCAGAATACTATGGCTACACCTTC.

This chain uses TRBV6-5 with TRBJ2-3; D perhaps matches TRBD1 (8 bases). The V gene's germline CDR1 is MNHEY and CDR2 SVGAGI. V lost 2 bases and J lost 4, with 19 bases in between. The CDR3 runs to 17 residues. Here the CDR3 DNA reads TGTGCCAGCAGTTACGCCTCACAGGGGGGGGGGGCAGATACGCAGTATTTT. Encoded protein: CASSYASQGGGADTQYF.

The sample holds a few counts of this clonotype. The chain joins TRBV20-1 to TRBJ2-2; 10 positions match TRBD1. This CDR3 is built from 15 residues. Germline loops: CDR1 DFQATT, CDR2 SNEGSKA (reference sequence). The V segment lost 4 bases and the J segment 6 bases; nucleotides outside the gene matches: 8. CDR3 coding DNA: TGCAGTGCTACCTCCTCGACAGGGGGCCCCGGGGAGCTGTTTTTT. Protein product: CSATSSTGGPGELFF.

This clonotype was detected ten times or more. The V and J genes are TRBV6-1 and TRBJ2-5; TRBD1 is a possible D gene (6 bases). Germline lookup yields CDR1 MNHNS and CDR2 SASEGT. This CDR3 spans 14 amino acids. Trimming pared 6 bases from V and 2 bases from J, leaving 13 bases between. The CDR3 sequence: CASSYRDIQETQYF. DNA for the CDR3: TGTGCCAGCAGCTACAGGGATATACAAGAGACCCAGTACTTC.

This clonotype occurred many times. This chain connects TRBV4-2 to TRBJ2-7; TRBD1 matches at 9 bases. CDR1 and CDR2 from the germline V gene are LGHNA and YNFKEQ. The CDR3 covers 19 residues. Trimming removed 3 bases from V and 3 bases from J; junction bases left unmatched: 18. CDR3 amino acids: CASSQINFPGQGMVYEQYF. The CDR3, as DNA: TGTGCCAGCAGCCAGATCAATTTCCCGGGACAGGGTATGGTCTACGAGCAGTACTTC.

The rearrangement joins TRBV6-5 to TRBJ2-1, with 12 nucleotides matching TRBD2. Germline CDR1 reads MNHEY; CDR2 reads SVGAGI. V dropped 4 bases and J dropped 7; count of bases not matched to a gene: 11. The CDR3 is 17 amino acids. The CDR3 bases are TGTGCCAGCAGTTCCTACCCCGGGACTAGCGGGTATAATGAGCAGTTCTTC. Encoded protein: CASSSYPGTSGYNEQFF.

The rearrangement joins TRBV4-2 to TRBJ2-1, with 9 bases that match TRBD2. This CDR3 is built from 17 residues. V lost 0 bases, J lost 5 bases, and 8 bases stayed unmatched. Germline V lookup: CDR1 LGHNA, CDR2 YNFKEQ. CDR3 nucleotide sequence: TGTGCCAGCAGCCAAGATGGTTCTAGCGGGGAGCACAATGAGCAGTTCTTC. This gives the protein CASSQDGSSGEHNEQFF.

This chain connects TRBV6-5 to TRBJ1-4, with D perhaps matching TRBD1 (5 bases). Germline values: CDR1 MNHEY, CDR2 SVGAGI. The CDR3 length is 15 residues. V gave up 1 base and J gave up 3 bases, with 9 bases separating them. CDR3 amino acids: CASSYFRAANEKLFF. CDR3 DNA: TGTGCCAGCAGTTACTTCAGGGCGGCTAATGAAAAACTGTTTTTT.

This clonotype was recorded once. The chain links TRBV4-2 to TRBJ2-4; unclear D gene. Germline loops: CDR1 LGHNA, CDR2 YNFKEQ. Trimming took off 1 base at V and 9 bases at J, with 4 bases between the two ends. The CDR3 has 11 amino acids. The CDR3 bases are TGTGCCAGCAGCCAAGTGGGCATTCAGTACTTC. Protein: CASSQVGIQYF.

The genes are TRBV7-9 and TRBJ2-2; D gene ambiguous. Deletions cut 6 bases from V and 5 bases from J, with 16 bases between. The CDR3 is made up of 15 amino acids. Germline values: CDR1 SEHNR, CDR2 FQNEAQ (reference sequence). CDR3 protein: CASRLPLTQTGELFF. CDR3 in DNA: TGTGCCAGCAGGCTTCCATTGACTCAGACCGGGGAGCTGTTTTTT.

This chain joins TRBV27 and TRBJ1-1; D uncertain. Germline CDR1 reads MNHEY; CDR2 reads SMNVEV (reference sequence). The CDR3 extends over 11 amino acids. V lost 7 bases and J 5 bases, leaving 8 bases between the germline ends. CDR3 DNA: TGTGCCAGCACCTTCGGGACTGAAGCTTTCTTT. This sequence encodes CASTFGTEAFF.

Note on this clonotype: This may stem from a read error, because a much larger clone lies one nucleotide away. V usage is TRBV7-9 and J usage is TRBJ2-3; 14 nucleotides line up with TRBD2. The CDR3 loop spans 17 amino acids. Germline V gene lookup returns CDR1 SEHNR and CDR2 FQNEAQ (reference sequence). The CDR3 region is CSSSPRLAGGGTDTQYF. The CDR3, as DNA: TGTTCCAGCAGCCCCCGACTAGCGGGAGGGGGCACAGATACGCAGTATTTT.

Concerning this clonotype: The CDR3 does not end in the conserved phenylalanine or tryptophan, so this is likely a read error. The chain couples TRBV2 to TRBJ2-1, with TRBD1 as a possible D gene (6 bases). Per germline, CDR1 SNHLY and CDR2 FYNNEI. V was shortened by 7 bases and J by 8 bases, with 27 bases between the two germline ends. This CDR3 has 17 residues. The CDR3 DNA reads TGTGCCAGCACCAGCCTCCTATGGAGGACAGAGGGCGATGAGCAGTTCTTA. Protein sequence: CASTSLLWRTEGDEQFL.